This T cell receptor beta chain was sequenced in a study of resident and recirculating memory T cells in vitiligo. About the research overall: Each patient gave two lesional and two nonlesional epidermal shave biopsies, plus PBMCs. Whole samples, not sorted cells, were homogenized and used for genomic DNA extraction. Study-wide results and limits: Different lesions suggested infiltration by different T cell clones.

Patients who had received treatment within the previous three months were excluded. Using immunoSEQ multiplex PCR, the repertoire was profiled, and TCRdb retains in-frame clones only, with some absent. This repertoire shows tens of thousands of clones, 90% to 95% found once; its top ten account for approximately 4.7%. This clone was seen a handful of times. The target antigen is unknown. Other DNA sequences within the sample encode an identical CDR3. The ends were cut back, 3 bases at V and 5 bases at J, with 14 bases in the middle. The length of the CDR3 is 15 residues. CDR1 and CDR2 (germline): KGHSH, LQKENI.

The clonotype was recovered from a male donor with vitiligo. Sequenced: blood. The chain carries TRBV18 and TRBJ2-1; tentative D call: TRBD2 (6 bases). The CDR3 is CASSPGSGRDNEQFF. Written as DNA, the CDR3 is TGTGCCAGCTCACCGGGTAGCGGAAGGGACAATGAGCAGTTCTTC.